This T cell receptor beta chain came from a study of PD-L1 blockade in urothelial cancer (dated by TCRdb to 2016 to 2017). Notes on the research overall: Therapy was started at some point between 2013 and 2015 for all patients, and atezolizumab 1,200 mg was administered intravenously every 3 weeks. About 90% of the 29 patients were identified as males with urothelial cancer of bladder origin, and a prior smoking history was reported by 18 of 29 patients. Patients had an ECOG performance status of 0 or 1 and had received between 0 and 3 prior chemotherapy regimens. Blood samples were analyzed at 3 weeks after treatment start (second dose) and at 6 weeks after treatment start. Blood samples yielded a median of roughly 140,000 T cells and roughly 83,000 unique TCRs, with median clonality 0.080. The study, an exploratory multi-omic analysis, examined somatic, immune and clinical correlates of response to PD-L1 blockade with atezolizumab in urothelial cancer. Pretreatment tumor samples and matched peripheral blood, collected serially before and after atezolizumab treatment, underwent TCR sequencing. Progression-free survival longer than 6 months counted as durable clinical benefit, and TCR features were additionally tested against both progression-free and overall survival. Whole exome sequencing and RNA sequencing of pretreatment tumors were performed alongside TCR sequencing in the same patients. Roughly 10 patients reached durable clinical benefit, while 20 patients did not. Pretreatment blood TCR-seq was available for about 30 patients, at least one posttreatment blood collection was obtained for about 24 patients, and tumor TCR-seq was available for about 24 patients.

There are a few counts of this clone. Its antigen remains unidentified. Base qualities were left out, and no much larger clone turns up one base away. A cohort of about 31 patients with locally advanced or metastatic urothelial carcinoma, treated at Memorial Sloan Kettering on a trial protocol, was included. Peripheral blood mononuclear cells were collected pretreatment and during treatment, with between 1 and 8 total time points obtained per patient. The Qiagen DNeasy Blood extraction kit was used to purify genomic DNA from total PBMCs and tumor samples. PBMCs were collected pretreatment and during treatment, and were isolated and stored as previously described. Points the paper makes about the study in general: Among patients with durable benefit, tumor-associated TCR clones showed greater expansion in peripheral blood 3 weeks after treatment started (n ≈ 20, p = 0.022). Improved progression-free and overall survival was associated with having pretreatment peripheral blood TCR clonality below the median. Small sample size (n of about 30) and many exploratory analyses mean the results are intended to be hypothesis-generating.

CDR1 and CDR2 are drawn from the germline V gene: SGHVS, FQNEAQ. The trim is 3 bases for V and 1 base for J, with a gap of 12 bases between the germline ends. The CDR3 spans 16 residues, from the cysteine through the phenylalanine. Only CDR3 DNA is held: 48 bases, read in frame from base 1. To estimate absolute template abundance from read counts, synthetic TCR analog templates were spiked into each PCR. TCRbeta CDR3 regions were amplified from genomic DNA with bias-controlled V and J gene primers using the immunoSEQ assay. Sequencing of rearranged TCRbeta segments was done at approximately 20X coverage. The published analysis was carried out like this. Sequencing errors were corrected by clustering and CDR3s were annotated against IMGT to assign V, D and J genes. Downstream analyses used only productive TCRbeta rearrangements, leaving out any out-of-frame or stop-codon sequences. Clonality was computed as one minus Shannon entropy normalized by the log of the number of unique productive sequences. Clones differing between time points or between blood and tumor were identified by Fisher's exact test with Benjamini-Hochberg correction at adjusted p below 0.01. TCRdb mirrors the immuneACCESS table, restricted to in-frame sequences. Some clones are absent from its copies; in checked studies, under half trace to an unresolved V gene, and the reason for the others is unknown. Clone size and the V and J calls come from that table; the DNA yielded D and trimming. In this sample the table shows tens of thousands of clones, just over 85% of which occur a single time. The ten largest clones add up to under 3.5% of the sample.

This receptor was obtained from a man between 50 and 59 years old with urothelial cancer. The sample here was PBMCs, taken around atezolizumab (anti-PD-L1) treatment. This receptor chain uses TRBV7-8 and TRBJ2-2, with TRBD2 perhaps the D gene, on 5 matching bases. The CDR3 reads as follows: CASSFGRRENTGELFF. The nucleotide sequence reads TGTGCCAGCAGCTTCGGTCGCCGGGAGAACACCGGGGAGCTGTTTTTT.